Listed below are T cell receptor beta chains from one sample, sequenced in a study of tumor-infiltrating lymphocytes in primary liver carcinoma. One entry per CDR3 protein, called by TCRdb with MiXCR from the multiplex PCR reads. The sample shows 300,000 to 400,000 distinct CDR3 sequences, less than 65% of them seen only once. The sequenced material came from peripheral blood. These receptors originate from a man aged 40-50 years with primary liver carcinoma and hepatitis B virus infection. The CDR3 runs from the conserved cysteine through the conserved F or W.

J | V | CDR3
TRBJ2-7 | TRBV29-1 | CSVVGQPSGIALYEQYF
TRBJ2-1 | TRBV30 | CAWKQGDERFF
TRBJ2-4 | TRBV4-2 | CASSQGTSANIQYF
TRBJ2-1 | TRBV12-3/TRBV12-4 | CVSRGTSGREQLF
TRBJ2-3 | TRBV5-5 | CASSLIGTSDTDTQYF
TRBJ2-7 | TRBV11-2 | CASSPGGTSGRALSYEQCF
TRBJ2-7 | TRBV11-2 | CASRSRARKGYEQYF
TRBJ2-1 | TRBV10-2 | CASCLAGVCEQFF
TRBJ2-7 | TRBV5-4 | CASSQIGRTSKDEQYF
TRBJ1-2 | TRBV12-3/TRBV12-4 | CASSFETGNYIYTF
TRBJ2-1 | TRBV10-1 | CTSSESLAAQEQFF
. | TRBV11-2 | CASKTTGELTETQYF
TRBJ2-2 | TRBV11-2 | CASSLGAGWVGELLF
TRBJ1-3 | TRBV5-6 | CASSPRGGNTIYF
TRBJ2-5 | TRBV19 | CASSNGLGRETQYF
TRBJ2-7 | TRBV7-9 | CASSPSGSYEQYF
TRBJ2-1 | TRBV6-2/TRBV6-3 | CASSYQGTEGQFF
TRBJ2-1 | TRBV5-1 | CASSLGAAGGDNEQFF
TRBJ2-3 | TRBV5-4 | CASSLAETQLDTQYF
TRBJ1-5 | TRBV12-3/TRBV12-4 | CASSFGGRPPQHF